This T cell receptor beta chain was obtained from a study of blood T cell repertoires in COVID-19. The CDR3 consists of 14 residues. The V gene's germline CDR1 is MNHEY and CDR2 SVGAGI. Deletions cut 6 bases from V and 5 bases from J, with 16 bases between. Sequenced by immunoSEQ multiplex PCR; TCRdb stores in-frame clones only, minus some. This sample has more than 200,000 clones, with about 90% found just once. The chain employs TRBV6-5 and TRBJ2-5; D may be TRBD1 (6 bases). The TCR comes from a woman aged 18-29 years who had recovered from COVID-19. Material: PBMCs or T cells enriched from blood (not recorded which). CDR3 sequence: CASSRDILQETQYF. The CDR3 bases are TGTGCCAGCAGCCGGGACATCTTGCAGGAGACCCAGTACTTC.